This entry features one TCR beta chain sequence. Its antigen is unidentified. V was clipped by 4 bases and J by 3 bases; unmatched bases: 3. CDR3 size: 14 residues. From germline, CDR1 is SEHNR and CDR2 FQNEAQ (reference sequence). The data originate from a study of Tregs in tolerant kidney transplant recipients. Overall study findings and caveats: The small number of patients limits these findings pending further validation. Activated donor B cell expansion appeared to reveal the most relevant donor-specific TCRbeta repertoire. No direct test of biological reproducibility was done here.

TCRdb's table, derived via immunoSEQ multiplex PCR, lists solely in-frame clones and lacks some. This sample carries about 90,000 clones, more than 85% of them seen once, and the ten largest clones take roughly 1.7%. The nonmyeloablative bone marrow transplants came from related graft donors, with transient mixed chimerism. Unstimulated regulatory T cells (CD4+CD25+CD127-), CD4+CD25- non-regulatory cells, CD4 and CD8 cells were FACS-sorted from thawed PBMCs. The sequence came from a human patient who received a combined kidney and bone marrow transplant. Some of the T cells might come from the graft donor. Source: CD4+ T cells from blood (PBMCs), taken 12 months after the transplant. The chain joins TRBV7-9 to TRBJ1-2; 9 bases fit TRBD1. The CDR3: CASSSRDRDYGYTF. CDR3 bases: TGTGCCAGCAGCTCCCGGGACAGGGACTATGGCTACACCTTC.